This is a list of T cell receptor beta chains from one sample in a study of CD8+ T cells in alopecia areata. Clones were sequenced by immunoSEQ multiplex PCR, and TCRdb holds only the in-frame ones, with some missing. The repertoire consists of around 110,000 clones, with around 83% occurring once and the leading ten covering roughly a quarter. Sample: CD8+ T cells sorted from blood, taken at week 24, from a patient treated with tofacitinib. The source is a human donor with alopecia areata. The CDR3 runs from the conserved cysteine through the conserved F or W. Fields, in order: V gene, J gene, CDR3 protein.

>TRBV9|TRBJ1-2
CASSVAVSYGYTF
>TRBV4-1|TRBJ2-7
CASSQNSRVYEQYF
>TRBV10-3|TRBJ2-5
CAISESVQRQETQYF
>TRBV27|TRBJ1-6
CASSEYDRGSYNSPLHF
>TRBV19|TRBJ1-5
CASSITGNQPQHF
>TRBV19|TRBJ2-5
CASGGLGNQETQYF
>TRBV4-3|TRBJ2-7
CASSQDRRYEQYF
>TRBV7-9|TRBJ2-1
CASSFLSQRSNEQFF
>TRBV7-9|.
CASSLVPSGFYEQYF
>TRBV5-1|TRBJ2-5
CASSLPKLALEYQETQYF
>TRBV7-9|TRBJ1-6
CASSPPGTNYSPLHF